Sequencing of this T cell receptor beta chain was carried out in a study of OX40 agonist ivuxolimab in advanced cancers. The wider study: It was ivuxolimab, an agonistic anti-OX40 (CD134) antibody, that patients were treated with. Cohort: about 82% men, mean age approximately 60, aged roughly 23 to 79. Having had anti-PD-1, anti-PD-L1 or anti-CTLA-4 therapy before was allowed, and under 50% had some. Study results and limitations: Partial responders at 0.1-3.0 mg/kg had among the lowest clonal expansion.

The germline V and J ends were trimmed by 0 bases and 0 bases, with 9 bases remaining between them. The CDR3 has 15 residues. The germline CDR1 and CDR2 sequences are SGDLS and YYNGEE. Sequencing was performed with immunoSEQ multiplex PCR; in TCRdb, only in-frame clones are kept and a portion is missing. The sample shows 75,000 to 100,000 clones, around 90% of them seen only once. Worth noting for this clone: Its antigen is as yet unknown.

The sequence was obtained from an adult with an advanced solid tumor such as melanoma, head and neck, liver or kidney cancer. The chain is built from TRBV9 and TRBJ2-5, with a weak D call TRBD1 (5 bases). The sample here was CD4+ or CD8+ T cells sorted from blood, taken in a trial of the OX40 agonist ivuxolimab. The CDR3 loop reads CASSVAPDNQETQYF. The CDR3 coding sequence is TGTGCCAGCAGCGTAGCTCCGGACAACCAAGAGACCCAGTACTTC.